Following are 21 T cell receptor beta chains from one sample sequenced in a study of blood T cell repertoires in COVID-19. Data came from immunoSEQ multiplex PCR; TCRdb stores just in-frame clones and leaves some out. The profile shows 160,000 or so clones, about 77% of them singletons. Sequences were obtained from peripheral blood. The receptor source for this set is a woman of 80 years or more with acute or convalescent COVID-19.

The table lists this clone with a few counts. The CDR3 coding sequence is TGTGCCAGCTCACCAGTATCTAGCGGGGCCTACGAGCAGTACTTC. This sequence encodes CASSPVSSGAYEQYF. This sequence joins TRBV18 and TRBJ2-7; 9 bases line up with TRBD2. CDR3 length equals 15 residues. The V segment lost 2 bases and the J segment 2 bases; nucleotides outside the gene matches: 4. CDR1 KGHSH and CDR2 LQKENI come from the germline V gene.

This clone was detected only once. This chain joins TRBV18 and TRBJ1-4, with TRBD1 matching over 7 bases. Trimming at V came to 5 bases and at J to 0 bases, leaving 0 bases not matched to a gene. CDR1 and CDR2 from the germline V gene are KGHSH and LQKENI. The CDR3 runs to 14 residues. This CDR3 reads CASSTGATNEKLFF. The CDR3 DNA reads TGTGCCAGCTCAACAGGGGCAACTAATGAAAAACTGTTTTTT.

The rearrangement uses TRBV7-9 and TRBJ2-7; TRBD1 might be the D (5 bases). The CDR3 is made up of 14 amino acids. V lost 2 bases and J 2 bases, leaving 10 bases between the germline ends. Per the germline V gene, CDR1 is SEHNR and CDR2 is FQNEAQ (reference sequence). CDR3 DNA sequence: TGTGCCAGCAGCTTATTAGGGGCCCCCTACGAGCAGTACTTC. Translated: CASSLLGAPYEQYF.

The chain has TRBV18 and TRBJ1-5, with D perhaps TRBD1 (5 bases). Per the germline V gene, CDR1 is KGHSH and CDR2 is LQKENI. The length of the CDR3 is 14 residues. The V gene lost 2 bases and the J gene lost 6 bases, with 11 bases spanning the gap. For the CDR3, the DNA is TGTGCCAGCTCACCAGCCCAGGGCGGTCAGCCCCAGCATTTT. It encodes CASSPAQGGQPQHF. The full variable domain, completed using reference TRBV18 and TRBJ1-5, is NAGVMQNPRHLVRRRGQEARLRCSPMKGHSHVYWYRQLPEEGLKFMVYLQKENIIDESGMPKERFSAEFPKEGPSILRIQQVVRGDSAAYFCASSPAQGGQPQHFGDGTRLSIL.

V usage is TRBV6-5 and J usage is TRBJ1-2; weak D call: TRBD1 (6 bases). V was trimmed by 8 bases and J by 7 bases, leaving 17 bases between them. Per the germline V gene, CDR1 is MNHEY and CDR2 is SVGAGI. The CDR3 spans 13 residues. CDR3 residues: CASAISRGAGYTF. Written as DNA, the CDR3 is TGTGCCAGCGCCATAAGTCGGGGGGCTGGCTACACCTTC.

Comments on this clone: No DNA is shown, since the ends of the CDR3 on it are uncertain; the CDR3 is the one TCRdb lists. The CDR3 protein is CASSKEGGVASGANVLTF. The chain is built from TRBV21-1 and TRBJ2-6; the table calls TRBD2, which could not be checked here. TRBV21-1 constitutes a pseudogene. The CDR3 is 18 residues long, ends included.

The V and J genes are TRBV2 and TRBJ2-2; 9 bases are a match to TRBD2. Germline V CDR1 and CDR2: SNHLY, FYNNEI. This CDR3 spans 14 amino acids. V dropped 8 bases and J dropped 3; count of bases not matched to a gene: 4. CDR3 DNA sequence: TGTGCCAGCGTCCGACTAGCGGACACCGGGGAGCTGTTTTTT. Amino acids: CASVRLADTGELFF.

J is TRBJ2-5 and V is TRBV5-5; D remains unclear. The ends were cut back, 1 base at V and 2 bases at J, with 15 bases in the middle. Germline V gene lookup returns CDR1 SGHKS and CDR2 YYEKEE (reference sequence). The CDR3 is 16 residues long. This CDR3 reads CASSLRPSVQQETQYF. For the CDR3, the DNA is TGTGCCAGCAGCTTGAGACCCAGCGTCCAACAAGAGACCCAGTACTTC.

CDR3 sequence reads: CASSYLGAGLNEQFF. DNA of the CDR3: TGTGCCAGCAGTTACCTGGGAGCGGGACTGAATGAGCAGTTCTTC. The genes are TRBV27 and TRBJ2-1, with TRBD2 identical over 7 bases. Trimming removed 4 bases from V and 7 bases from J; junction bases left unmatched: 10. CDR3 length equals 15 residues. Germline V gene sequence: CDR1 MNHEY, CDR2 SMNVEV (reference sequence).

The chain recombines TRBV5-1 with TRBJ1-6, with a possible D match to TRBD1 (5 bases). This CDR3 has 15 amino acids. V was shortened by 0 bases and J by 11 bases, with 15 bases between the two germline ends. The germline V gene has CDR1 SGHRS and CDR2 YFSETQ. The CDR3 bases are TGCGCCAGCAGCTTGGATGGGGACTTCTTAGCACCCCTCCACTTT. Translation: CASSLDGDFLAPLHF.

This clone has only a few counts. The chain recombines TRBV18 with TRBJ2-1; TRBD2 might be the D (6 bases). The CDR3 length is 17 residues. Trimming removed 5 bases from V and 5 bases from J, with 22 bases in between. Germline CDR1 is KGHSH and CDR2 is LQKENI. The CDR3 is CASSSVGLTHVNNEQFF. The CDR3 DNA follows: TGTGCCAGCTCATCAGTCGGACTAACGCATGTCAACAATGAGCAGTTCTTC.

This clone was found a few times. The chain combines TRBV7-2 with TRBJ1-2, with D possibly being TRBD1 (5 bases). Germline assignment: CDR1 SGHTA and CDR2 FQGNSA. Trimming left V 3 bases short and J 2 bases short, with 10 bases between. The CDR3 has 14 amino acids. The CDR3 nucleotides are TGTGCCAGCAGCTTTTCGACAGTCAACTATGGCTACACCTTC. Translating gives CASSFSTVNYGYTF.

The V and J genes are TRBV2 and TRBJ1-1, with 7 bases identical to TRBD1. The CDR3 extends over 14 amino acids. Trimming took 5 bases from V and 0 from J; bases not matched to a gene: 3. CDR1 and CDR2 (germline): SNHLY, FYNNEI. The CDR3 loop reads CASSPDRVNTEAFF. CDR3 DNA: TGTGCCAGCAGTCCCGACAGGGTGAACACTGAAGCTTTCTTT.

The chain combines TRBV18 with TRBJ2-3; the match to TRBD2 covers 12 bases. Per germline, CDR1 KGHSH and CDR2 LQKENI. This CDR3 has 17 amino acids. Trimming cost V 3 bases and J 6 bases; bases outside gene matches: 10. CDR3 DNA: TGTGCCAGCTCACCTATGGGACTAGCGGGTCGGTCGGATACGCAGTATTTT. It encodes CASSPMGLAGRSDTQYF.

About this clone: At the DNA level, this CDR3 is encoded by other sequences in the same sample as well. The rearrangement joins TRBV18 to TRBJ1-1, with TRBD1 matching over 9 bases. Germline CDR1 and CDR2: KGHSH and LQKENI. Unmatched junction bases numbered 3, after V lost 3 bases and J lost 1 base. The CDR3 is made up of 15 amino acids. The CDR3 nucleotides read TGTGCCAGCTCACCTCGGACAGGGGAGAACACTGAAGCTTTCTTT. Its protein product is CASSPRTGENTEAFF.

The V and J genes are TRBV2 and TRBJ2-7; 8 bases fit TRBD1. J lost 0 bases, V lost 9 bases, and 4 bases had no gene match. Per the germline V gene, CDR1 is SNHLY and CDR2 is FYNNEI. The CDR3 spans 13 residues. DNA for the CDR3: TGTGCCAGTTGGACAGGGCGCTCCTACGAGCAGTACTTC. Amino acid sequence: CASWTGRSYEQYF.

The chain joins TRBV6-6 to TRBJ1-1; D possibly corresponds to TRBD1 (5 bases). The CDR3 runs to 14 residues. V lost 2 bases, J lost 3 bases, and 10 bases lay in between. Per germline, CDR1 MNHNY and CDR2 SVGAGI (reference sequence). The CDR3 DNA sequence: TGTGCCAGCAGTTACGGGGGGGGAGACACTGAAGCTTTCTTT. Protein product: CASSYGGGDTEAFF.

This chain links TRBV27 with TRBJ1-1; D possibly corresponds to TRBD1 (6 bases). There are 14 residues in the CDR3. The V gene's germline CDR1 is MNHEY and CDR2 SMNVEV (reference sequence). Trimming removed 3 bases at V and 3 bases at J, with 11 bases between. The CDR3 region has the DNA TGTGCCAGCAGTTTGGCAGGGGCGTACACTGAAGCTTTCTTT. Translation: CASSLAGAYTEAFF.

The gene calls are TRBV6-5 and TRBJ1-5, with 8 bases fitting TRBD1. J was trimmed by 6 bases and V by 5 bases; bases with no gene match: 6. This CDR3 has 14 residues. Per the germline V gene, CDR1 is MNHEY and CDR2 is SVGAGI. The CDR3, as DNA: TGTGCCAGCAGTCTCAGGGGGCCGGGTCAGCCCCAGCATTTT. Its protein product is CASSLRGPGQPQHF.

V and J are TRBV5-1 and TRBJ2-7, with 8 bases fitting TRBD1. The V gene's germline CDR1 is SGHRS and CDR2 YFSETQ. The trim removed 5 bases at V and 5 bases at J, leaving 6 bases unmatched. CDR3 length: 13 residues. The CDR3 nucleotides read TGCGCCAGCAGGCGTGGACAGGGAGACGAGCAGTACTTC. Translation gives CASRRGQGDEQYF.

This clone appeared a few times. This rearrangement joins TRBV10-2 to TRBJ2-7; weak D call: TRBD2 (6 bases). V was clipped by 0 bases and J by 5 bases, with 14 bases between them. The CDR3 loop spans 15 amino acids. Germline lookup yields CDR1 WSHSY and CDR2 SAAADI. CDR3 loop: CASSESVSGGNEQYF. The DNA of the CDR3 is TGCGCCAGCAGTGAGTCGGTGTCAGGAGGGAACGAGCAGTACTTC.